This T cell receptor beta chain was captured in a study of T cells after yellow fever vaccination. Findings of the study overall: Clones that expanded after primary vaccination mostly reappeared after the booster (roughly 96% CD4, approximately 87% CD8).

This clonotype was counted many times. Its specificity is not known. Germline-derived CDR1 and CDR2 are LNHDA and SQIVND (reference sequence). The CDR3 loop spans 17 amino acids. Trimming took off 6 bases at V and 9 bases at J, with 27 bases between the two ends. One entry per CDR3 protein results from TCRdb running MiXCR on the 5' RACE reads. There are tens of thousands of distinct CDR3 sequences in the sample; 6% to 7.5% occur only once, and 36% lies in the top ten. The sequence came from a man aged 25-45 years who received the YFV17D yellow fever vaccine. The chain carries TRBV19 and TRBJ2-1; the D call may be TRBD1 or TRBD2 (5 bases each). The sample here was CD8+ T cells sorted from PBMCs, taken 15 days after the yellow fever booster vaccination. CDR3 in DNA: TGTGCCAGTAGCTCGTATATTCGGGACCCGGGTCAGGCTGAGCAGTTCTTC. Amino acids: CASSSYIRDPGQAEQFF.